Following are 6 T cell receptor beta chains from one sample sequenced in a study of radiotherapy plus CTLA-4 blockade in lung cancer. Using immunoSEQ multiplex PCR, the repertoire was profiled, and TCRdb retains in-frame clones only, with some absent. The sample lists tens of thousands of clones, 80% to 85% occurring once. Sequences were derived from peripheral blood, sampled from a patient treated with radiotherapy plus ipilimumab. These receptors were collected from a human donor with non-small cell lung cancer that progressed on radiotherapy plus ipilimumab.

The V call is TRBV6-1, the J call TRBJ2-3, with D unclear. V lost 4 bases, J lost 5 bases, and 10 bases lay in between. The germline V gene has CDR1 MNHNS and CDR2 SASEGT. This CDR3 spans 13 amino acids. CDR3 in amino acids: CASSAIEVDTQYF. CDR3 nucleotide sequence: TGTGCCAGCAGTGCGATAGAGGTAGATACGCAGTATTTT.

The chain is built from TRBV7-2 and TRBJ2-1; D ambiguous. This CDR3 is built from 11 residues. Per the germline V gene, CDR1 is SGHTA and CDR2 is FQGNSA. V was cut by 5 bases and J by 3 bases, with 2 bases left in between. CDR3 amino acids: CASSNYNEQFF. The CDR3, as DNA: TGTGCCAGCAGCAACTACAATGAGCAGTTCTTC.

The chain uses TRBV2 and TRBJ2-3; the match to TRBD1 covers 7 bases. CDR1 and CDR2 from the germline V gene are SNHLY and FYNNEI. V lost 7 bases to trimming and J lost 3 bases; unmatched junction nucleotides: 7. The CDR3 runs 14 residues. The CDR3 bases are TGTGCCAGCAATCCGACAGGGATTACAGATACGCAGTATTTT. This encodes CASNPTGITDTQYF.

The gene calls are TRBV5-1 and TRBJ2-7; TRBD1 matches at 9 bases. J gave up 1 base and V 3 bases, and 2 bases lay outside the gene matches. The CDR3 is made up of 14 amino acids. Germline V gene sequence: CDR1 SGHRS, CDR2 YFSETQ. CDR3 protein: CASSSTGGSYEQYF. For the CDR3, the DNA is TGCGCCAGCAGCTCGACAGGGGGATCCTACGAGCAGTACTTC.

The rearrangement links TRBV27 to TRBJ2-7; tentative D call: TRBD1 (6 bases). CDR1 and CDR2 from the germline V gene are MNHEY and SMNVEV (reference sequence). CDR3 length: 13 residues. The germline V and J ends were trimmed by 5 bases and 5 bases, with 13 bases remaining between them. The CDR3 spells CASSLTGSHEQYV. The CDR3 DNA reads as TGTGCCAGCAGTCTCACAGGGTCACACGAGCAGTACGTC.

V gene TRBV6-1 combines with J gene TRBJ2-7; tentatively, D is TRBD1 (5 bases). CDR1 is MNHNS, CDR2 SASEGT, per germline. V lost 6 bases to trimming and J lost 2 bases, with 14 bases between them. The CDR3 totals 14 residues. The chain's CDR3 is CASRRGNPTYEQYF. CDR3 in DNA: TGTGCCAGCAGAAGGGGCAACCCTACCTACGAGCAGTACTTC.